This T cell receptor (beta chain) derives from a study of beta chain features in type 1 diabetes. Background on the study: Examination of sorted cells across all samples involved about 99 million cells. Points from the study as a whole: Possibly, sequencing cDNA over-represented cells that had high TCR expression levels. A greater similarity of naive, central memory and Treg TCRB repertoires was seen among patients than among healthy donors. A moderate, significant TCRB CDR3 shortening appeared in type 1 diabetes across four CD4+ subsets.

Trimming shortened V by 7 bases and J by 0 bases, and 12 bases separated the two germline ends. Germline CDR1 and CDR2: MNHEY and SVGAGI. The CDR3 is 14 residues long. Regarding this clone: Its target is not known.

Since all of the isolated RNA was reverse transcribed, expressed TCRB transcripts were what got sequenced. The repertoire was sequenced with immunoSEQ multiplex PCR; TCRdb's copy has only in-frame clones and lacks some. Here the sample spans under 950,000 clones, 17% being singletons. The clonotype originates from a woman aged 18-29 years in good health. Specimen: naive CD4+ T cells from blood. This sequence joins TRBV6-5 and TRBJ1-1, with D unresolved. The CDR3 DNA sequence: TGTGCCAGCACTCCCGGCGTCATGAACACTGAAGCTTTCTTT. Its protein is CASTPGVMNTEAFF.